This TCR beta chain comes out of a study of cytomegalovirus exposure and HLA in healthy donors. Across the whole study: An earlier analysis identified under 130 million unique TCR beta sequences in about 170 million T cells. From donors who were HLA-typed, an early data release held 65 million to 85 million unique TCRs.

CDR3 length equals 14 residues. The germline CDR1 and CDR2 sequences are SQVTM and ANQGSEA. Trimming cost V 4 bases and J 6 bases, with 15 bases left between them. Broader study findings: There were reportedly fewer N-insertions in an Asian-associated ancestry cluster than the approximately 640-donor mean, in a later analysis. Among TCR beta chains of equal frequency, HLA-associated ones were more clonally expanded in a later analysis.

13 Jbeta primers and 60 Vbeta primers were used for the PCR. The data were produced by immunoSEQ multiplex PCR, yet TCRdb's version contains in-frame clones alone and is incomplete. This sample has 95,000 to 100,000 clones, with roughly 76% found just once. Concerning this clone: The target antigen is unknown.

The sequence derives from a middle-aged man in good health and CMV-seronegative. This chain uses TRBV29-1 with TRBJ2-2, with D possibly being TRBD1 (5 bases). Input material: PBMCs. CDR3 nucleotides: TGCAGCGTTGGATCAGGGATTGGCTCCGGGGAGCTGTTTTTT. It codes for CSVGSGIGSGELFF.